One and the same sample provided the 14 T cell receptor beta chains below, sequenced in a study of technical replicates of blood from a few donors. The assay was immunoSEQ multiplex PCR, and TCRdb's table has in-frame clones only and misses some. The sample yields approximately 89,000 clones, around 94% seen once. The sample taken for sequencing was T cells isolated from PBMCs. All receptors come from a human donor in good health.

The chain is built from TRBV18 and TRBJ2-7; weak D call: TRBD1 (5 bases). The CDR3 is 16 residues long. The germline CDR1 and CDR2 sequences are KGHSH and LQKENI. V was cut by 0 bases and J by 2 bases, with 14 bases left in between. The CDR3 is CASSPPVRAGTYEQYF. The CDR3 DNA is TGTGCCAGCTCACCACCCGTCAGGGCTGGAACCTACGAGCAGTACTTC.

This rearrangement joins TRBV19 to TRBJ2-7, with 7 positions matching TRBD2. Looked up from germline, CDR1 is LNHDA and CDR2 is SQIVND (reference sequence). The CDR3 runs to 13 residues. The junction had 7 bases not matched to a gene; V was cut back by 5 bases and J by 6 bases. CDR3 sequence: CASSGWEGREQYF. Written as DNA, the CDR3 is TGTGCCAGTAGTGGGTGGGAGGGCCGCGAGCAGTACTTC.

The chain employs TRBV19 and TRBJ1-5; D may be TRBD1 (6 bases). Germline-derived CDR1 and CDR2 are LNHDA and SQIVND (reference sequence). V lost 8 bases and J lost 4, with 18 bases in between. The CDR3 consists of 15 residues. CDR3 DNA: TGTGCCAGTGCTTTTAAGACAGGAGGAAATCAGCCCCAGCATTTT. Amino acids: CASAFKTGGNQPQHF. The complete variable domain, with remaining parts taken from reference TRBV19 and TRBJ1-5, reads DGGITQSPKYLFRKEGQNVTLSCEQNLNHDAMYWYRQDPGQGLRLIYYSQIVNDFQKGDIAEGYSVSREKKESFPLTVTSAQKNPTAFYLCASAFKTGGNQPQHFGDGTRLSIL.

This clone was recorded only once. V usage is TRBV6-1 and J usage is TRBJ2-3; 10 bases are shared with TRBD2. There are 16 residues in the CDR3. The ends lost 4 bases at V and 3 bases at J; junction bases unmatched: 7. Germline loops: CDR1 MNHNS, CDR2 SASEGT. CDR3 in DNA: TGTGCCAGCAGTGCTGGACTAGCGGATTTAACAGATACGCAGTATTTT. This gives the protein CASSAGLADLTDTQYF.

V gene TRBV25-1 combines with J gene TRBJ1-2, with 8 bases aligning to TRBD1. The CDR3 loop spans 16 amino acids. V shed 0 bases, J shed 2 bases, and the junction held 5 bases outside the gene matches. Germline V gene sequence: CDR1 MGHDK, CDR2 SYGVNS. CDR3 region: CASSEYNAGGNYGYTF. The CDR3 coding sequence is TGTGCCAGCAGTGAATATAATGCAGGGGGCAACTATGGCTACACCTTC.

The chain employs TRBV6-6 and TRBJ2-7; 7 positions match TRBD2. This CDR3 has 15 residues. After removal of 5 bases from V and 2 bases from J, the junction contained 9 bases not matched to a gene. The germline gives CDR1 MNHNY, CDR2 SVGAGI (reference sequence). The CDR3 sequence is CASSLRESGTYEQYF. The DNA for the CDR3 is TGTGCCAGCAGTCTGCGGGAGTCGGGAACCTACGAGCAGTACTTC.

The chain carries TRBV7-9 and TRBJ2-7; TRBD2 matches 8 bases. The CDR3 runs to 18 residues. V dropped 2 bases and J dropped 2; count of bases not matched to a gene: 14. CDR1 and CDR2 from the germline V gene are SEHNR and FQNEAQ (reference sequence). The CDR3 protein is CASSLHAGGYRNPYEQYF. In DNA, the CDR3 is TGTGCCAGCAGCTTACACGCGGGAGGCTATCGGAATCCCTACGAGCAGTACTTC.

V is TRBV7-6 and J is TRBJ2-3; 11 positions agree with TRBD2. There are 16 residues in the CDR3. V lost 3 bases, J lost 2 bases, and 4 bases stayed unmatched. Germline V gives CDR1 SGHVS, CDR2 FNYEAQ. CDR3 sequence reads: CASSFRLAGNTDTQYF. Written as DNA, the CDR3 is TGTGCCAGCAGCTTCAGACTAGCGGGAAACACAGATACGCAGTATTTT. Drawing the rest from reference TRBV7-6 and TRBJ2-3, the complete variable domain is GAGVSQSPRYKVTKRGQDVALRCDPISGHVSLYWYRQALGQGPEFLTYFNYEAQQDKSGLPNDRFSAERPEGSISTLTIQRTEQRDSAMYRCASSFRLAGNTDTQYFGPGTRLTVL.

The gene calls are TRBV7-9 and TRBJ2-4, with a tentative D call TRBD1 (6 bases). Trimming took 6 bases from V and 8 from J, leaving 14 bases between them. CDR1 and CDR2 from the germline V gene are SEHNR and FQNEAQ (reference sequence). The CDR3 is 13 residues long. CDR3 amino acids: CASSIGQTYIQYF. The CDR3 region has the DNA TGTGCCAGCAGTATAGGACAGACCTACATTCAGTACTTC.

V gene TRBV2 combines with J gene TRBJ2-5; TRBD2 might be the D (6 bases). V was shortened by 7 bases and J by 2 bases, with 11 bases between the two germline ends. Germline V gene data show CDR1 as SNHLY and CDR2 as FYNNEI. The CDR3 loop spans 13 amino acids. The CDR3 bases are TGTGCCAGCACCTTTAGCGGACAAGAGACCCAGTACTTC. It encodes CASTFSGQETQYF.

This chain joins TRBV13 and TRBJ2-7; D call uncertain. Trimming removed 1 base at V and 3 bases at J, with 10 bases between. Germline V gene sequence: CDR1 PRHDT, CDR2 FYEKMQ (reference sequence). The length of the CDR3 is 14 residues. The CDR3 spells CASSLVGSSYEQYF. The CDR3, as DNA: TGTGCCAGCAGCTTAGTTGGTAGCAGCTACGAGCAGTACTTC.

The chain recombines TRBV7-3 with TRBJ2-1, with D uncertain. CDR1 is SGHTA, CDR2 FQGTGA, per germline. Trimming removed 2 bases at V and 8 bases at J, with 19 bases between. This CDR3 has 16 residues. The DNA for the CDR3 is TGTGCCAGCAGCTTACTTCTAGGTCCTGGGTTGCATGAGCAGTTCTTC. Encoded protein: CASSLLLGPGLHEQFF.

V is TRBV27 and J is TRBJ2-7; possible D gene TRBD2, 5 bases. Trimming removed 1 base from V and 0 bases from J, with 10 bases in between. The germline gives CDR1 MNHEY, CDR2 SMNVEV (reference sequence). The CDR3 spans 15 residues. CDR3 sequence reads: CASSLLPSSSYEQYF. CDR3 nucleotide sequence: TGTGCCAGCAGTTTATTACCTAGCAGCTCCTACGAGCAGTACTTC.

The chain combines TRBV9 with TRBJ2-7; 8 bases align to TRBD2. In germline, CDR1 is SGDLS, CDR2 YYNGEE. The trim removed 1 base at V and 0 bases at J, leaving 3 bases unmatched. The CDR3 totals 15 residues. In DNA, the CDR3 is TGTGCCAGCAGCGTAACGGGAGGGCCCTCCTACGAGCAGTACTTC. Protein: CASSVTGGPSYEQYF.